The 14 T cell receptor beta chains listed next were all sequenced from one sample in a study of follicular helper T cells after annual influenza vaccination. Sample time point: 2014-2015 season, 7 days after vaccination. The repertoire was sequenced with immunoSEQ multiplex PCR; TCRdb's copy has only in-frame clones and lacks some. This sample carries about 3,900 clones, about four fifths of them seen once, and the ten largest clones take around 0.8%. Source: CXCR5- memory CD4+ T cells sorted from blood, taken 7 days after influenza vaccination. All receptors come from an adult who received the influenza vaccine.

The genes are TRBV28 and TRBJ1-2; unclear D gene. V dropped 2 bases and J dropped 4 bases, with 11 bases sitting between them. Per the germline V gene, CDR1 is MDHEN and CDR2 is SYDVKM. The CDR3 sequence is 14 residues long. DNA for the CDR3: TGTGCCAGCAGTTTACTGAGTGGCAGCTATGGCTACACCTTC. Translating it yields CASSLLSGSYGYTF.

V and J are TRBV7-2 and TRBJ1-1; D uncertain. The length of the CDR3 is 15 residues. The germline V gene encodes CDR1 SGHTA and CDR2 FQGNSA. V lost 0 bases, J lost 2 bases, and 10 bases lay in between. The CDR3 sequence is CASSLAAATNTEAFF. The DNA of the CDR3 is TGTGCCAGCAGCTTAGCGGCAGCAACTAACACTGAAGCTTTCTTT.

CDR3 sequence (DNA): TGTGCCAGCAGCTTAGCTACGGAAGGCTACACCTTC. It is translated as CASSLATEGYTF. The gene calls are TRBV7-8 and TRBJ1-2; D is undetermined. Germline CDR1 and CDR2: SGHVS and FQNEAQ. Trimming stripped 0 bases from V and 8 bases from J, with 7 bases between. This CDR3 comprises 12 residues.

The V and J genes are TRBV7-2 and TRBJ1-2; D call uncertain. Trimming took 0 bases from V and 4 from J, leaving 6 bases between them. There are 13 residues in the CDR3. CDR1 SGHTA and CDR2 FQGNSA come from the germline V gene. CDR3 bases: TGTGCCAGCAGCTTAGCCTCCCCCTATGGCTACACCTTC. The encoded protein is CASSLASPYGYTF. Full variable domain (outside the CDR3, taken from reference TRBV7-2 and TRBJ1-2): GAGVSQSPSNKVTEKGKDVELRCDPISGHTALYWYRQSLGQGLEFLIYFQGNSAPDKSGLPSDRFSAERTGGSVSTLTIQRTQQEDSAVYLCASSLASPYGYTFGSGTRLTVV.

The CDR3: CASSSAPSGGGPDTQYF. Here the CDR3 DNA reads TGTGCCAGCTCATCCGCCCCCAGCGGGGGGGGGCCAGATACGCAGTATTTT. The V gene is TRBV18, the J gene TRBJ2-3, with 10 bases fitting TRBD2. This CDR3 has 17 amino acids. The V segment lost 5 bases and the J segment 4 bases; nucleotides outside the gene matches: 12. Germline CDR1 KGHSH, CDR2 LQKENI.

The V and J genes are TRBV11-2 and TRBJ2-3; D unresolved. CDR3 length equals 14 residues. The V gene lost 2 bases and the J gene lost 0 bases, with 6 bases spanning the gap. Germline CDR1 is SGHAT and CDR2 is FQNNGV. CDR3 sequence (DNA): TGTGCCAGCAGCTTAATACGAAGCACAGATACGCAGTATTTT. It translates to CASSLIRSTDTQYF.

The CDR3: CASSLSGPPYEQYF. The CDR3 DNA reads TGTGCCAGCAGCCTTAGCGGGCCCCCCTACGAGCAGTACTTC. This chain connects TRBV7-2 to TRBJ2-7, with TRBD2 matching over 7 bases. The CDR3 consists of 14 residues. Losses at the gene ends were 5 bases for V and 2 bases for J; bases not matched to a gene: 6. Germline lookup yields CDR1 SGHTA and CDR2 FQGNSA. The full variable domain, its missing parts supplied by reference TRBV7-2 and TRBJ2-7, is GAGVSQSPSNKVTEKGKDVELRCDPISGHTALYWYRQSLGQGLEFLIYFQGNSAPDKSGLPSDRFSAERTGGSVSTLTIQRTQQEDSAVYLCASSLSGPPYEQYFGPGTRLTVT.

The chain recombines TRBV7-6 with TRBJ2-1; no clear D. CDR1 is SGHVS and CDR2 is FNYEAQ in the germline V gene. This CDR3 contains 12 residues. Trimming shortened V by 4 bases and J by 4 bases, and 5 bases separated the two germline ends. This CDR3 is CASSSLYNEQFF. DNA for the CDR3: TGTGCCAGCAGCTCCCTGTACAATGAGCAGTTCTTC.

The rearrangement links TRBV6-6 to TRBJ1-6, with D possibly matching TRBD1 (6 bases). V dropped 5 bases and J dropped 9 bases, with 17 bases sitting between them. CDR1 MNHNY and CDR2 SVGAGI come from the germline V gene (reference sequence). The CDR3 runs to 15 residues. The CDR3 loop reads CASSHKTGPVSPLHF. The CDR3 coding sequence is TGTGCCAGCAGTCACAAGACAGGACCGGTTTCACCCCTCCACTTT.

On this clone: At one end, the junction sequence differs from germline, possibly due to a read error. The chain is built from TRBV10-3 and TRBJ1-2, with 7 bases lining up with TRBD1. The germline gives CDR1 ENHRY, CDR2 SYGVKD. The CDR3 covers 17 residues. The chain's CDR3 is CAISEVTGRGEHYSYTF. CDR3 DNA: TGTGCCATCAGTGAAGTGACAGGGCGTGGGGAGCACTATAGCTACACCTTC.

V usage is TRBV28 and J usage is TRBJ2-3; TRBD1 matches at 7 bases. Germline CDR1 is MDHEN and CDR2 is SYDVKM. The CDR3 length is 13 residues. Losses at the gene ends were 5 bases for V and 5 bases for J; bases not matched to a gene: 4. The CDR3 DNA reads TGTGCCAGCAGTCCGGACAGGCAAGATACGCAGTATTTT. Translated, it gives CASSPDRQDTQYF.

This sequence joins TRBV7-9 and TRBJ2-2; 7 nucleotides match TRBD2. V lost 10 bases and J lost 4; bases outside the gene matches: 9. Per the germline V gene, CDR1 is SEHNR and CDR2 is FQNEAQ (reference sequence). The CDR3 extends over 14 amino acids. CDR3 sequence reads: CATPPLAVTGELFF. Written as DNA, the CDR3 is TGTGCCACCCCTCCGCTAGCGGTCACCGGGGAGCTGTTTTTT.

The CDR3 loop is CASSGFATNNYNEQFF. The CDR3 region has the DNA TGTGCCAGCAGCGGGTTCGCTACCAATAATTACAATGAGCAGTTCTTC. The V gene is TRBV11-3, the J gene TRBJ2-1; no clear D. This CDR3 has 16 amino acids. Trimming removed 5 bases from V and 4 bases from J, with 18 bases in between. CDR1 is SGHNT and CDR2 is YENEEA in the germline V gene.

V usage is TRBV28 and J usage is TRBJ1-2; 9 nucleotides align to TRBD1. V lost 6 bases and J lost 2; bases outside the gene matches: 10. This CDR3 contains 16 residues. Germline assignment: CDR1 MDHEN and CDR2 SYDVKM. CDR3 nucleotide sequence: TGTGCCAGCAGACCATCCGGACAGGGGAAGAACTATGGCTACACCTTC. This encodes CASRPSGQGKNYGYTF.